A selection of T cell receptor beta chains follows, all from one sample in a study of CD4 and CD8 cells across lung adenocarcinoma regions. TCRdb itself ran the PCR reads through MiXCR, one entry per CDR3 protein. The sample has about 11,000 distinct CDR3 sequences; approximately 53% are singletons. The sequencing sample was made of CD8+ T cells from the center of a lung tumor. Every receptor here comes from a female donor with lung adenocarcinoma. The CD4 and CD8 labels of this study may be unreliable. The CDR3 runs from the conserved cysteine through the conserved F or W. Each record gives: V gene, D gene, clone size, J gene, CDR3 protein, CDR3 DNA. A D gene is named only where the DNA matches it firmly. The size entry is marked missing in some rows and otherwise reads once, few, many or a size class.

>TRBV6-1|-|-|TRBJ2-5
CAGSEGGGQEIQYF
TGTGCGGGCAGTGAAGGAGGGGGCCAGGAGATCCAGTACTTC
>TRBV6-1|-|few|TRBJ2-5
CASSVNFKETQYF
TGTGCCAGCAGTGTCAATTTTAAAGAGACCCAGTACTTC
>TRBV6-1|TRBD2|-|TRBJ2-4
CASSPGGGGKDMQYF
TGTGCCAGCAGTCCGGGCGGGGGGGGCAAAGATATGCAGTATTTC
>TRBV7-2|TRBD1|-|TRBJ1-2
CASSPGTEYGYTF
TGTGCCAGCAGCCCCGGGACAGAATATGGCTACACCTTC
>TRBV6-5|-|once|TRBJ2-1
CASRFSGTSGDTQFF
TGTGCCAGCAGATTCTCCGGGACGAGCGGCGATACGCAGTTCTTC
>TRBV25-1|TRBD1|large|TRBJ2-7
CASSENDREGSYEQYF
TGTGCCAGCAGTGAAAACGACAGGGAAGGATCCTACGAGCAGTACTTC
>TRBV6-5|TRBD2|many|TRBJ2-1
CASSYSPSGYNEQFF
TGTGCCAGCAGTTACTCCCCTAGCGGATACAATGAGCAGTTCTTC
>TRBV7-3|TRBD2|-|TRBJ2-2
CASRGDTGELFF
TGTGCCAGCCGGGGGGACACCGGGGAGCTGTTTTTT
>TRBV10-3|-|once|TRBJ2-3
CAICAGFDGRFEDTQYF
TGTGCCATCTGTGCGGGGTTCGACGGCCGGTTCGAAGATACGCAGTATTTT
>TRBV12-3/TRBV12-4|TRBD2|medium-sized|TRBJ2-3
CASSLVRTSGGSTDTQYF
TGTGCCAGCAGTTTAGTACGGACTAGCGGGGGTTCCACAGATACGCAGTATTTT
>TRBV6-1|TRBD1|-|TRBJ2-2
CASGNRAILGTGNTGELFF
TGTGCCAGCGGAAATAGGGCCATTTTAGGGACAGGGAACACCGGGGAGCTGTTTTTT
>TRBV4-1|TRBD1|many|TRBJ1-1
CASSQAVGGEMNTEAFF
TGCGCCAGCAGCCAAGCGGTAGGGGGCGAAATGAACACTGAAGCTTTCTTT
>TRBV27|-|-|TRBJ2-3
CASSLGLGGFTDTQYF
TGTGCCAGCAGTTTAGGACTAGGGGGATTCACAGATACGCAGTATTTT
>TRBV6-1|TRBD2|-|TRBJ2-4
CAGSPGGGDPDTQYF
TGTGCCGGGAGTCCGGGGGGGGGTGACCCAGATACCCAGTACTTC
>TRBV10-3|TRBD1|medium-sized|TRBJ1-2
CAISPGQGRGGYTF
TGTGCCATCAGTCCGGGACAGGGACGGGGTGGCTACACCTTC
>TRBV6-1|-|few|TRBJ2-5
CASSTAGGGKETQYF
TGTGCCAGCAGCACCGCCGGTGGGGGGAAAGAGACCCAGTACTTC
>TRBV6-1|TRBD2|-|TRBJ2-7
CASSLSPASGDYEQYF
TGTGCCAGCAGCCTTAGTCCGGCTAGCGGCGACTACGAGCAGTACTTC
>TRBV7-9|-|-|TRBJ2-1
CASSLGLNEQFF
TGTGCCAGCAGCTTGGGGCTGAACGAGCAGTTCTTC
>TRBV10-3|-|-|TRBJ2-3
CAGSSGSGPDTQYF
TGTGCGGGCAGCTCGGGGAGTGGCCCAGATACGCAGTATTTT
>TRBV6-1|-|-|TRBJ2-1
CASSEVRLRGTEQFF
TGTGCCAGCAGTGAAGTAAGACTAAGGGGGACTGAGCAGTTCTTC
>TRBV6-5|-|-|TRBJ2-2
CASSYRQFTGELFF
TGTGCCAGCAGTTATAGACAGTTCACCGGGGAGCTGTTTTTT
>TRBV7-9|-|-|TRBJ2-1
CASSPLNNEQFF
TGTGCCAGCAGCCCACTTAACAATGAGCAGTTCTTC
>TRBV27|TRBD1|-|TRBJ1-2
CASTSYRGNGYTF
TGTGCCAGCACCTCCTACAGGGGAAATGGCTACACCTTC
>TRBV6-1|TRBD1|-|TRBJ2-4
CASGEGPGGKDTQYF
TGTGCCAGCGGTGAGGGGCCAGGGGGCAAAGATACGCAGTACTTT
>TRBV10-1|-|-|TRBJ2-4
CASSETSRGAKDTQYF
TGCGCCAGCAGTGAGACTAGCCGGGGGGCCAAAGACACTCAGTACTTC
>TRBV12-3/TRBV12-4|TRBD2|-|TRBJ2-5
CASSLVRLGGGYTETQYF
TGTGCCAGCAGTTTAGTACGGCTCGGGGGGGGTTACACAGAGACCCAGTACTTT
>TRBV6-1|-|few|TRBJ1-5
CASSGPRDFNQPQHF
TGTGCCAGCAGTGGGCCCAGGGATTTCAATCAGCCCCAGCATTTT
>TRBV6-1|-|medium-sized|TRBJ1-4
CASSDMALRGEKLFF
TGTGCCAGCAGTGATATGGCGTTAAGGGGTGAAAAACTGTTTTTT
>TRBV12-3/TRBV12-4|TRBD1|medium-sized|TRBJ1-1
CASRSGQGANTEAFF
TGTGCCAGCAGATCCGGACAGGGTGCGAACACTGAAGCTTTCTTT
>TRBV6-1|TRBD1|few|TRBJ2-4
CASRGLGGTKNIQYF
TGTGCCAGCAGGGGGTTAGGGGGCACCAAAAACATTCAGTACTTC
>TRBV10-1|-|medium-sized|TRBJ1-1
CASSEYRAREAFF
TGCGCCAGCAGTGAGTATAGGGCAAGAGAAGCTTTCTTT
>TRBV6-5|-|medium-sized|TRBJ2-5
CASSYSRMGGETQYF
TGTGCCAGCAGTTACTCTCGCATGGGCGGAGAGACCCAGTACTTC
>TRBV10-1|TRBD2|-|TRBJ2-3
CASSDLSGAQFGADTQYF
TGCGCCAGCAGTGACTTGAGCGGGGCCCAATTTGGGGCAGATACGCAGTATTTT
>TRBV6-1|TRBD1|-|TRBJ1-1
CASSEFAGGGSEAFF
TGTGCCAGCTCCGAATTCGCAGGGGGTGGGTCTGAAGCTTTCTTT
>TRBV6-5|-|medium-sized|TRBJ2-5
CASRTQGWGAQYF
TGTGCCAGCAGAACACAGGGCTGGGGGGCCCAGTACTTC
>TRBV6-1|-|-|TRBJ2-5
CASSEDGGGPETQYF
TGTGCCAGCAGTGAAGATGGAGGAGGGCCAGAGACCCAGTACTTC
>TRBV6-5|TRBD1|once|TRBJ2-1
CASSYRQGAGVYNEQFF
TGTGCCAGCAGTTACCGACAGGGGGCTGGTGTCTACAATGAGCAGTTCTTC
>TRBV6-1|-|many|TRBJ1-6
CASKERVAAISYNSPLHF
TGTGCCAGCAAAGAAAGGGTGGCAGCGATCTCCTATAATTCACCCCTCCACTTT
>TRBV7-6|TRBD1|-|TRBJ1-3
CASSLETGFRNTIYF
TGTGCCAGCAGCTTAGAGACAGGGTTTCGAAACACCATATATTTT
>TRBV6-1|-|-|TRBJ2-1
CASSVPGTYNEQFF
TGTGCCAGCAGTGTGCCAGGGACCTACAATGAGCAGTTCTTC
>TRBV4-1|TRBD1|-|TRBJ1-4
CASSRKTGAQVNEKLFF
TGCGCCAGCAGCCGAAAGACAGGGGCGCAAGTAAATGAAAAACTGTTTTTT
>TRBV6-1|TRBD2|once|TRBJ2-1
CASKPAGAYNEQFF
TGTGCCAGCAAGCCAGCGGGGGCTTACAATGAGCAGTTCTTC
>TRBV6-1|-|once|TRBJ2-5
CASSEVLGGRDQEFQYF
TGTGCCAGCAGTGAGGTGCTGGGAGGCCGAGACCAAGAGTTCCAGTACTTC
>TRBV6-1|-|-|TRBJ2-3
CASSMGETDMQYF
TGTGCCAGCAGCATGGGGGAGACAGACATGCAGTATTTC
>TRBV27|TRBD2|few|TRBJ2-1
CASSPRGTSGDNEQFF
TGTGCCAGCAGTCCCAGAGGGACTAGCGGGGACAATGAGCAGTTCTTC
>TRBV4-1|TRBD1|few|TRBJ2-6
CASSQGFWVPGQENSGANVLTF
TGCGCCAGCAGCCAAGGGTTCTGGGTCCCGGGACAGGAAAACTCTGGGGCCAACGTCCTGACTTTC
>TRBV14|-|many|TRBJ2-5
CASSQSTGNAETQYF
TGTGCCAGCAGCCAATCTACCGGGAATGCGGAGACCCAGTACTTC
>TRBV7-2|-|many|TRBJ2-1
CASSSLGEQFF
TGTGCCAGCAGCTCTCTTGGTGAGCAGTTCTTC
>TRBV6-1|TRBD2|-|TRBJ2-5
CASWGGNPETQYF
TGTGCCAGTTGGGGGGGAAACCCAGAGACGCAGTACTTT
>TRBV12-3/TRBV12-4|TRBD2|many|TRBJ2-5
CASSITSGGGETQYF
TGTGCCAGCTCCATCACTAGCGGGGGGGGAGAGACCCAGTACTTC